This T cell receptor beta chain came from a study of cytomegalovirus exposure and HLA in healthy donors. General study findings and limits: Donors were assumed by presence/absence analyses to have roughly uniform sequencing depth. High sensitivity and specificity were reportedly achieved when the classifier diagnosed cytomegalovirus status.

In the PCR, 60 Vbeta and 13 Jbeta primers were used. The repertoire was sequenced with immunoSEQ multiplex PCR; TCRdb's copy has only in-frame clones and lacks some. The table lists 90,000 to 120,000 clones, around 73% of them singletons. The CDR3 has 16 residues. The ends lost 5 bases at V and 1 base at J; junction bases unmatched: 7. Germline assignment: CDR1 SGHTA and CDR2 FQGNSA. In regard to this clone: Its antigen is unknown.

The TCR comes from a man under 40 in good health and CMV-seronegative. Sequenced: PBMCs. This chain connects TRBV7-2 to TRBJ2-3; 9 positions agree with TRBD2. The CDR3 sequence is CASSAGIAGGTDTQYF. The CDR3 DNA is TGTGCCAGCAGCGCCGGGATAGCGGGAGGCACAGATACGCAGTATTTT.